A single sample gave rise to the 32 T cell receptor beta chains below, sequenced in a study of T cell repertoires in cytomegalovirus infection. TCRdb called the reads again in MiXCR, with one record for every CDR3 protein. The data show 480,000 or so distinct CDR3 sequences, with 11% seen just once and roughly 10% held by the top ten. The sample consisted of PBMCs. These receptors were collected from a human donor in good health (CMV status not recorded). Some clones in this sample may be carry-over from other donors' samples.

This clonotype has ten or more counts. The V gene is TRBV7-3, the J gene TRBJ1-2; TRBD1 aligns across 7 bases. CDR3 length: 13 residues. The V segment lost 5 bases and the J segment 8 bases; nucleotides outside the gene matches: 8. Looked up from germline, CDR1 is SGHTA and CDR2 is FQGTGA. The DNA for the CDR3 is TGTGCCAGCAGCGGCACAGGGGATGGGGGCTACACCTTC. Encoded protein: CASSGTGDGGYTF. Variable domain in full (rest from reference TRBV7-3 and TRBJ1-2): GAGVSQTPSNKVTEKGKYVELRCDPISGHTALYWYRQSLGQGPEFLIYFQGTGAADDSGLPNDRFFAVRPEGSVSTLKIQRTERGDSAVYLCASSGTGDGGYTFGSGTRLTVV.

The chain combines TRBV20-1 with TRBJ1-5; D is ambiguous. This CDR3 is built from 16 residues. Looked up from germline, CDR1 is DFQATT and CDR2 is SNEGSKA (reference sequence). V was clipped by 2 bases and J by 0 bases, with 14 bases between them. The DNA for the CDR3 is TGCAGTGCTAGACCTTTCACAGAATATAGCAATCAGCCCCAGCATTTT. It codes for CSARPFTEYSNQPQHF.

V is TRBV20-1 and J is TRBJ1-2; no firm D call. Trimming removed 0 bases from V and 7 bases from J, with 15 bases in between. Germline assignment: CDR1 DFQATT and CDR2 SNEGSKA (reference sequence). CDR3 length: 14 amino acids. The CDR3 DNA reads as TGCAGTGCTAGAGATGAACCGTACGATCTTGGCTACACCTTC. The encoded protein is CSARDEPYDLGYTF.

There are a few counts of this clonotype. The V gene is TRBV19, the J gene TRBJ1-2, with TRBD1 as a possible D gene (6 bases). This CDR3 comprises 15 residues. Trimming pared 5 bases from V and 1 base from J, leaving 14 bases between. Germline loops: CDR1 LNHDA, CDR2 SQIVND (reference sequence). For the CDR3, the DNA is TGTGCCAGTAGTGCCGGGACACCCTATAACTATGGCTACACCTTC. Encoded protein: CASSAGTPYNYGYTF.

This clonotype was found many times. V gene TRBV11-2 combines with J gene TRBJ2-7; 7 nucleotides line up with TRBD1. Germline V gene data show CDR1 as SGHAT and CDR2 as FQNNGV. Trimming removed 3 bases from V and 0 bases from J; junction bases left unmatched: 5. The CDR3 is 15 amino acids. The CDR3 here is CASSLGQLSSYEQYF. The CDR3 DNA sequence: TGTGCCAGCAGCTTGGGACAGCTATCCTCCTACGAGCAGTACTTC.

There are many counts of this clonotype. The chain joins TRBV10-2 to TRBJ2-5; perhaps TRBD2 as D (5 bases). CDR1 is WSHSY, CDR2 SAAADI, per germline. The CDR3 sequence is 11 residues long. V lost 3 bases and J lost 13, with 12 bases in between. CDR3 nucleotide sequence: TGCGCCAGCAGTGACCCCGGACTCATGTACTTC. Encoded protein: CASSDPGLMYF.

This sequence joins TRBV10-3 and TRBJ1-2, with D uncertain. Germline V gene sequence: CDR1 ENHRY, CDR2 SYGVKD. Deletions cut 4 bases from V and 5 bases from J, with 20 bases between. This CDR3 region has 16 residues. CDR3 DNA sequence: TGTGCCATCAGTGGAATCCAGACCTCAATAGATTATGGCTACACCTTC. The encoded protein is CAISGIQTSIDYGYTF.

This clonotype occurred many times. This sequence joins TRBV5-1 and TRBJ2-5, with unresolved D. Trimming stripped 0 bases from V and 3 bases from J, with 9 bases between. Per germline, CDR1 SGHRS and CDR2 YFSETQ. CDR3 size: 14 residues. CDR3 loop: CASSLEFWEETQYF. CDR3 bases: TGCGCCAGCAGCTTGGAATTCTGGGAAGAGACCCAGTACTTC.

This clonotype came up many times. The rearrangement uses TRBV20-1 and TRBJ2-2; 9 positions match TRBD2. Per germline, CDR1 DFQATT and CDR2 SNEGSKA (reference sequence). The CDR3 runs to 17 residues. The V segment lost 2 bases and the J segment 1 base; nucleotides outside the gene matches: 8. The CDR3 DNA is TGCAGTGCTAGAAGCCTGCTAGCGGGATTGAACACCGGGGAGCTGTTTTTT. Translation: CSARSLLAGLNTGELFF.

This clonotype was counted only a few times. CDR3 sequence (DNA): TGCAGTGCTAGAGATCTGGTAGGGGGCGGTGGGGCCAACGTCCTGACTTTC. This translates into CSARDLVGGGGANVLTF. V and J are TRBV20-1 and TRBJ2-6; 7 nucleotides agree with TRBD1. V was clipped by 0 bases and J by 3 bases; unmatched bases: 8. Germline V gene data show CDR1 as DFQATT and CDR2 as SNEGSKA (reference sequence). The CDR3 covers 17 residues.

There are many counts of this clonotype. Its ends do not fully match the called genes, so a read error is possible. The chain carries TRBV7-9 and TRBJ2-7; tentative D call: TRBD2 (6 bases). CDR1 is SEHNR, CDR2 FQNEAQ, per germline (reference sequence). The CDR3 has 12 amino acids. The CDR3 spells CASSLAAYEQYF. DNA of the CDR3: TGTGCCAGCAGTTTAGCGGCGTACGAGCAGTACTTC.

The chain carries TRBV4-1 and TRBJ2-6; the D is unclear. The germline V gene has CDR1 MGHRA and CDR2 YSYEKL. This CDR3 region has 15 residues. V was shortened by 0 bases and J by 1 base, with 4 bases between the two germline ends. The DNA for the CDR3 is TGCGCCAGCAGCCAAGATGAATCTGGGGCCAACGTCCTGACTTTC. It is translated as CASSQDESGANVLTF.

This clonotype occurred a few times. V gene TRBV7-9 combines with J gene TRBJ2-2, with a tentative D call TRBD2 (6 bases). The CDR3 is 16 residues long. In germline, CDR1 is SEHNR, CDR2 FQNEAQ (reference sequence). Between the trimmed V and J ends, which lost 5 bases and 2 bases, there was a span of 15 bases. As DNA, the CDR3 is TGTGCCAGCAGCCGGCCCGGGACTTACAACACCGGGGAGCTGTTTTTT. Protein: CASSRPGTYNTGELFF.

The chain employs TRBV6-5 and TRBJ1-2; unclear D gene. The CDR3 extends over 13 amino acids. CDR1 MNHEY and CDR2 SVGAGI come from the germline V gene. The V end was cut by 10 bases, the J end by 0 bases, with 12 bases between. The CDR3 sequence is CATRSGANYGYTF. The CDR3 bases are TGTGCCACCCGCAGTGGGGCTAACTATGGCTACACCTTC.

V usage is TRBV5-1 and J usage is TRBJ2-5, with a tentative D call TRBD2 (6 bases). Trimming left V 1 base short and J 5 bases short, with 12 bases between. CDR1 and CDR2 from the germline V gene are SGHRS and YFSETQ. This CDR3 region has 14 residues. The CDR3 coding sequence is TGCGCCAGCAGCTTGAAGGCGGGGCAGGAGACCCAGTACTTC. It specifies CASSLKAGQETQYF.

This chain uses TRBV5-4 with TRBJ2-3; 14 nucleotides align to TRBD2. CDR1 is SGHNT, CDR2 YYREEE, per germline (reference sequence). The V segment lost 4 bases and the J segment 5 bases; nucleotides outside the gene matches: 6. There are 16 residues in the CDR3. The CDR3 sequence is CASSPGLAGDLDTQYF. In DNA form, the CDR3 reads TGTGCCAGCAGCCCGGGACTAGCGGGAGATTTAGATACGCAGTATTTT.

The CDR3 coding sequence is TGTGCCAGCAGTTTATCCGCCACGACAGGGTTAAGCACAGATACGCAGTATTTT. Translating gives CASSLSATTGLSTDTQYF. V is TRBV28 and J is TRBJ2-3; 7 bases map to TRBD1. The CDR3 covers 18 residues. Germline V gene sequence: CDR1 MDHEN, CDR2 SYDVKM. The junction had 10 bases not matched to a gene; V was cut back by 1 base and J by 0 bases.

The chain carries TRBV18 and TRBJ2-5, with TRBD1 matching 7 bases. The CDR3 is made up of 15 amino acids. In germline, CDR1 is KGHSH, CDR2 LQKENI. J was trimmed by 2 bases and V by 3 bases; bases with no gene match: 6. CDR3: CASSPLRGHQETQYF. Written as DNA, the CDR3 is TGTGCCAGCTCACCGCTGAGGGGGCATCAAGAGACCCAGTACTTC.

This clonotype occurred many times. The chain carries TRBV6-1 and TRBJ2-2; D not certain. This CDR3 spans 13 amino acids. The germline CDR1 and CDR2 sequences are MNHNS and SASEGT. Trimming removed 2 bases at V and 3 bases at J, with 4 bases between. The CDR3: CASSEFDTGELFF. The CDR3 nucleotides read TGTGCCAGCAGTGAATTCGACACCGGGGAGCTGTTTTTT.

This clonotype was recorded at least ten times. The CDR3 DNA sequence: TGTGCCAGCAGCTCGGGACAGGGCCGCACAGATACGCAGTATTTT. This translates into CASSSGQGRTDTQYF. The chain links TRBV7-9 to TRBJ2-3, with 9 bases aligning to TRBD1. Germline-derived CDR1 and CDR2 are SEHNR and FQNEAQ (reference sequence). Losses at the gene ends were 4 bases for V and 1 base for J; bases not matched to a gene: 3. The CDR3 consists of 15 residues.

Many counts were recorded for this clonotype. The rearrangement uses TRBV7-3 and TRBJ2-5; 14 bases match TRBD2. Trimming removed 1 base from V and 5 bases from J; junction bases left unmatched: 3. CDR3 length: 16 residues. CDR1 is SGHTA, CDR2 FQGTGA, per germline. The CDR3 DNA reads as TGTGCCAGCAGCTTAATGGGACTAGCGGGAGTGGAGACCCAGTACTTC. Protein product: CASSLMGLAGVETQYF.

This clonotype was recorded at least ten times. The chain is built from TRBV28 and TRBJ2-7; the match to TRBD1 covers 9 bases. The germline gives CDR1 MDHEN, CDR2 SYDVKM. Trimming cost V 6 bases and J 3 bases; bases outside gene matches: 12. The CDR3 is 16 amino acids. The DNA of the CDR3 is TGTGCCAGCAGGTCTCTGTCCCCGGACAGGGGCTACGAGCAGTACTTC. As protein: CASRSLSPDRGYEQYF.

This clonotype was seen more than once but under ten times. The V gene is TRBV3-1, the J gene TRBJ2-5, with TRBD2 as a possible D gene (5 bases). The CDR3 is 15 residues long. Germline CDR1 is LGHDT and CDR2 is YNNKEL (reference sequence). Trimming stripped 1 base from V and 4 bases from J, with 13 bases between. The CDR3 reads CASSQGIVGGETQYF. The CDR3 region has the DNA TGTGCCAGCAGCCAAGGAATAGTCGGAGGAGAGACCCAGTACTTC.

This clonotype came up many times. This chain uses TRBV5-5 with TRBJ1-3; D gene unclear. V was shortened by 4 bases and J by 0 bases, with 14 bases between the two germline ends. Germline CDR1 reads SGHKS; CDR2 reads YYEKEE (reference sequence). The CDR3 runs 16 residues. The CDR3 loop is CASSDHRIRSGNTIYF. CDR3 in DNA: TGTGCCAGCAGCGACCATAGGATCCGCTCTGGAAACACCATATATTTT.

This clonotype was picked up many times. The rearrangement links TRBV7-9 to TRBJ2-5; TRBD2 matches 9 bases. V gave up 5 bases and J gave up 2 bases; unmatched junction bases: 6. The CDR3 extends over 15 amino acids. Germline V gene data show CDR1 as SEHNR and CDR2 as FQNEAQ (reference sequence). This CDR3 is CASSLRLADQETQYF. CDR3 DNA: TGTGCCAGCAGCCTCCGACTAGCGGATCAAGAGACCCAGTACTTC.

This clonotype was recorded many times. The gene calls are TRBV6-2 or TRBV6-3 and TRBJ2-5, with a tentative D call TRBD2 (6 bases). Germline loops: CDR1 MNHEY, CDR2 SVGEGT. The CDR3 length is 15 residues. V was clipped by 7 bases and J by 1 base, with 16 bases between them. The chain's CDR3 is CASTRGSPSQETQYF. Here the CDR3 DNA reads TGTGCCAGCACCCGGGGGAGCCCCTCCCAAGAGACCCAGTACTTC.

This clonotype came up many times. The rearrangement joins TRBV7-3 to TRBJ2-2; D possibly matches TRBD1 or TRBD2 (5 bases each). Germline CDR1 SGHTA, CDR2 FQGTGA. The length of the CDR3 is 16 residues. V lost 4 bases and J lost 5, with 17 bases in between. Here the CDR3 reads CASSSPTGWGTGELFF. For the CDR3, the DNA is TGTGCCAGCAGCTCTCCCACGGGGTGGGGGACCGGGGAGCTGTTTTTT. Full variable domain (remainder filled in from reference TRBV7-3 and TRBJ2-2): GAGVSQTPSNKVTEKGKYVELRCDPISGHTALYWYRQSLGQGPEFLIYFQGTGAADDSGLPNDRFFAVRPEGSVSTLKIQRTERGDSAVYLCASSSPTGWGTGELFFGEGSRLTVL.

This clonotype came up many times. The gene calls are TRBV12-3 or TRBV12-4 and TRBJ1-5; maybe TRBD1 (6 bases). V lost 3 bases and J lost 6, with 9 bases in between. This CDR3 has 13 residues. Written as DNA, the CDR3 is TGTGCCAGCAGTTTCGAGGGGGGTCAGCCCCAGCATTTT. Its translation: CASSFEGGQPQHF.

This clonotype was seen many times. The chain carries TRBV11-2 and TRBJ1-5; perhaps TRBD1 as D (5 bases). Germline CDR1 reads SGHAT; CDR2 reads FQNNGV. V was cut by 5 bases and J by 3 bases, with 14 bases left in between. This CDR3 has 15 residues. CDR3 bases: TGTGCCAGCAGCCCCGGGACGGGATTCAATCAGCCCCAGCATTTT. Amino acids: CASSPGTGFNQPQHF.

The sample holds many counts of this clonotype. The genes are TRBV9 and TRBJ2-1, with 11 positions matching TRBD1. Germline assignment: CDR1 SGDLS and CDR2 YYNGEE. V lost 4 bases, J lost 7 bases, and 10 bases stayed unmatched. The CDR3 has 16 residues. CDR3 in amino acids: CASSPLGQGAGNEQFF. The CDR3 DNA sequence: TGTGCCAGCAGCCCCCTAGGACAGGGGGCGGGAAATGAGCAGTTCTTC.

The rearrangement links TRBV29-1 to TRBJ1-5; TRBD1 might be the D (6 bases). This CDR3 has 13 residues. Germline V lookup: CDR1 SQVTM, CDR2 ANQGSEA. The germline V and J ends were trimmed by 4 bases and 4 bases, with 11 bases remaining between them. The CDR3 DNA follows: TGCAGCGTTGCTTTAGGGGGAAATCAGCCCCAGCATTTT. This encodes CSVALGGNQPQHF.

V usage is TRBV29-1 and J usage is TRBJ2-3; D is tentatively TRBD1 or TRBD2 (5 bases each). V shed 4 bases and J shed 3 bases, with 17 bases lying between them. Germline CDR1 is SQVTM and CDR2 is ANQGSEA. The CDR3 runs 15 residues. This CDR3 is CSVGGRALGTDTQYF. CDR3 nucleotide sequence: TGCAGCGTTGGGGGCAGGGCACTAGGGACAGATACGCAGTATTTT.